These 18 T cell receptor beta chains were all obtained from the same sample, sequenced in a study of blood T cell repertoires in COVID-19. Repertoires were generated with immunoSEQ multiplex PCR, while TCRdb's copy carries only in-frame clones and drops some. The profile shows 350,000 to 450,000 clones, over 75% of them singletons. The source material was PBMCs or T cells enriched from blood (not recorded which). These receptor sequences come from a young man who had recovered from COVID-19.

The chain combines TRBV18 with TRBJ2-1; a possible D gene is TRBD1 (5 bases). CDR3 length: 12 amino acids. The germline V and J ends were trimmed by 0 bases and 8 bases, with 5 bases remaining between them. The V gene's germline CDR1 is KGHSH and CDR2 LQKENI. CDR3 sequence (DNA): TGTGCCAGCTCACCACCACAGGATGAGCAGTTCTTC. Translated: CASSPPQDEQFF.

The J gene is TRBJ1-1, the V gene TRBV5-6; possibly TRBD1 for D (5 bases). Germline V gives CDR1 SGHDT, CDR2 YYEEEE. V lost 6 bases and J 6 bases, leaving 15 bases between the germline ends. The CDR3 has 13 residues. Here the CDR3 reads CASILGGSAEAFF. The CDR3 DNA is TGTGCCAGCATCCTGGGGGGGAGCGCTGAAGCTTTCTTT.

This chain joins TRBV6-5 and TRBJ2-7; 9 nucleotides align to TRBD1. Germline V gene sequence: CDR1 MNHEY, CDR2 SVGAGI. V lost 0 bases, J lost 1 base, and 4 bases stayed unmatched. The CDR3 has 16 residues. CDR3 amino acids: CASSYSTGGISYEQYF. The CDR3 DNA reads TGTGCCAGCAGTTACTCGACAGGGGGGATTTCCTACGAGCAGTACTTC.

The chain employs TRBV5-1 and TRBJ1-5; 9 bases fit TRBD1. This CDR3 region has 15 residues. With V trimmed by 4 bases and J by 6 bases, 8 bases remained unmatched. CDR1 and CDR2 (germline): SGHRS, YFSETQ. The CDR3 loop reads CASSTGQGMSQPQHF. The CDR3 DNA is TGCGCCAGCAGCACGGGACAGGGTATGTCTCAGCCCCAGCATTTT.

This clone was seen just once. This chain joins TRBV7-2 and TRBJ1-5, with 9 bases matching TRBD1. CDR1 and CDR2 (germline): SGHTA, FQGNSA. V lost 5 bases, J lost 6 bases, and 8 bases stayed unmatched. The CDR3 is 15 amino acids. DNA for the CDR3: TGTGCCAGCAGCCCCAACAGGGGGCATCGTCAGCCCCAGCATTTT. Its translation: CASSPNRGHRQPQHF.

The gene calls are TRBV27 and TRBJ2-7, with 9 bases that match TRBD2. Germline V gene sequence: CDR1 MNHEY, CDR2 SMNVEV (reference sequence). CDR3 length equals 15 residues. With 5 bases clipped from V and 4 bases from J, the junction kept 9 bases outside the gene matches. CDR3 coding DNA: TGTGCCAGCAGTACTTGGGATAGCGGGAGTTACGAGCAGTACTTC. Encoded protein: CASSTWDSGSYEQYF.

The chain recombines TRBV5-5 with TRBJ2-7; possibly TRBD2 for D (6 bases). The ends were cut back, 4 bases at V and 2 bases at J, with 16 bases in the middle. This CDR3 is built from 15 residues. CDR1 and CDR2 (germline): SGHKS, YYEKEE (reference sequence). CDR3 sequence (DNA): TGTGCCAGCAGCCCCACCGGGACTGGGGCCTACGAGCAGTACTTC. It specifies CASSPTGTGAYEQYF.

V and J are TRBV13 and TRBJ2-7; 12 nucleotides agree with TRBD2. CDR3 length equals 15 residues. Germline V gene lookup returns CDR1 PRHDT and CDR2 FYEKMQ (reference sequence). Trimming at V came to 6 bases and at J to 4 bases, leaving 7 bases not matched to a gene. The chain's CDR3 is CASRASGRASYEQYF. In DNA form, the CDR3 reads TGTGCCAGCAGGGCTAGCGGGAGGGCCAGTTACGAGCAGTACTTC.

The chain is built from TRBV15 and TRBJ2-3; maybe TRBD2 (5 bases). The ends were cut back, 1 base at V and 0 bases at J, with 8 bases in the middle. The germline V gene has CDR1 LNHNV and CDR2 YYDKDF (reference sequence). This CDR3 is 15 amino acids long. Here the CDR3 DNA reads TGTGCCACCAGCAGAGGGCGAGGGAGCACAGATACGCAGTATTTT. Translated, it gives CATSRGRGSTDTQYF.

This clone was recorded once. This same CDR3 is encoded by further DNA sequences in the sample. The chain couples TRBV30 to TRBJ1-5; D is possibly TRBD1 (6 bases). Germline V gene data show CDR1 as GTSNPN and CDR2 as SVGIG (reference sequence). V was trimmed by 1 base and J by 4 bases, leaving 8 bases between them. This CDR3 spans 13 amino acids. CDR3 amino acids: CAWSGQDNQPQHF. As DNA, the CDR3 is TGTGCCTGGAGTGGACAGGATAATCAGCCCCAGCATTTT. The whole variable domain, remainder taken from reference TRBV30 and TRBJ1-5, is SQTIHQWPATLVQPVGSPLSLECTVEGTSNPNLYWYRQAAGRGLQLLFYSVGIGQISSEVPQNLSASRPQDRQFILSSKKLLLSDSGFYLCAWSGQDNQPQHFGDGTRLSIL.

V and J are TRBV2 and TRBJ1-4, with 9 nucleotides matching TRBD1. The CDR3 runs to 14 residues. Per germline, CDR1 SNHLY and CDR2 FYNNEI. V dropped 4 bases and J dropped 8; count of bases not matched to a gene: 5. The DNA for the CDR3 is TGTGCCAGCAGTGTACAGGGGGCTGGGGAAAAACTGTTTTTT. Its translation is CASSVQGAGEKLFF.

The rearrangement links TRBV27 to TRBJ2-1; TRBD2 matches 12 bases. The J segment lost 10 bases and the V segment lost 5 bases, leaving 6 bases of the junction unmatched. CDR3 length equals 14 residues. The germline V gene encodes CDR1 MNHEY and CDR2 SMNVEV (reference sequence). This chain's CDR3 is CASSQGLAGREQFF. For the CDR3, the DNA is TGTGCCAGCAGTCAAGGACTAGCGGGACGGGAGCAGTTCTTC.

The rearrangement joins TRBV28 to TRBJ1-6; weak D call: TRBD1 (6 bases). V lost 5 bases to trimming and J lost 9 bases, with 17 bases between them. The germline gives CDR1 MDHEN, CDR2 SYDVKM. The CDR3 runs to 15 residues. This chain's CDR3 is CASSPIQGQGSPLHF. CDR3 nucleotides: TGTGCCAGCAGTCCTATTCAGGGGCAGGGTTCACCCCTCCACTTT.

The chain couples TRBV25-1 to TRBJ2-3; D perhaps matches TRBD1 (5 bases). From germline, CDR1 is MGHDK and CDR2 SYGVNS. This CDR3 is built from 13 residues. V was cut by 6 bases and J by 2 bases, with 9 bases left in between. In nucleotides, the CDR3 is TGTGCCAGCAGAACAGGCGCCACAGATACGCAGTATTTT. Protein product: CASRTGATDTQYF.

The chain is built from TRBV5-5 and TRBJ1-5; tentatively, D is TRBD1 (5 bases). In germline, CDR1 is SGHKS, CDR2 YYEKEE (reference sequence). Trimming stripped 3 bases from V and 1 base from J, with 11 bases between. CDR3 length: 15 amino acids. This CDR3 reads CASSSQGASNQPQHF. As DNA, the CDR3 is TGTGCCAGCAGCTCCCAGGGTGCGAGCAATCAGCCCCAGCATTTT.

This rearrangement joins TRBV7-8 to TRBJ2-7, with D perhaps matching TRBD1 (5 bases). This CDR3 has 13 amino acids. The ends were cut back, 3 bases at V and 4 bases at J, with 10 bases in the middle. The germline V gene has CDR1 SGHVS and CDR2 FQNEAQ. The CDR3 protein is CASSFQAGYEQYF. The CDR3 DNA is TGTGCCAGCAGCTTTCAGGCAGGGTACGAGCAGTACTTC.

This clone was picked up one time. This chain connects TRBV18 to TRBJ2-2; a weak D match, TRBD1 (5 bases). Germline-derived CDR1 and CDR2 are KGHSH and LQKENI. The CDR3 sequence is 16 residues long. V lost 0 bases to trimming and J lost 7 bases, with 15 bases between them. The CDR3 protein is CASSPPQSRASGELFF. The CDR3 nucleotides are TGTGCCAGCTCACCACCTCAGTCCAGGGCTAGCGGGGAGCTGTTTTTT. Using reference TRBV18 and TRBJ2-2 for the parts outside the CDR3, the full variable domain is NAGVMQNPRHLVRRRGQEARLRCSPMKGHSHVYWYRQLPEEGLKFMVYLQKENIIDESGMPKERFSAEFPKEGPSILRIQQVVRGDSAAYFCASSPPQSRASGELFFGEGSRLTVL.

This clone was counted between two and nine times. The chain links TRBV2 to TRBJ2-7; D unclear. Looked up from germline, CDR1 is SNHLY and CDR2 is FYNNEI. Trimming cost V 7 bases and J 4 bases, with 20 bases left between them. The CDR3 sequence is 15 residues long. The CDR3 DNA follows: TGTGCCAGCAATTCGGGTCTTACTCACCCGTACGAGCAGTACTTC. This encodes CASNSGLTHPYEQYF.